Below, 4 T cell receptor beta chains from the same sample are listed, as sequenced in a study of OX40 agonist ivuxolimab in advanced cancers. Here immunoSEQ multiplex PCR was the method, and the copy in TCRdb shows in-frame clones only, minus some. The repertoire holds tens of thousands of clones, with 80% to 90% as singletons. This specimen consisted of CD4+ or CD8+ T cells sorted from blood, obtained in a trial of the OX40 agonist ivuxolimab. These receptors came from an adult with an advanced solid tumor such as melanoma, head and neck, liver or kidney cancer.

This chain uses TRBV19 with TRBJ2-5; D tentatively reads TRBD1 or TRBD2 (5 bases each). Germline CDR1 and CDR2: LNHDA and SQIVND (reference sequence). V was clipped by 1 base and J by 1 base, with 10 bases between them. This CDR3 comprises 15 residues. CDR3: CASSIARGSQETQYF. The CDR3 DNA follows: TGTGCCAGTAGTATAGCTCGGGGCAGCCAAGAGACCCAGTACTTC.

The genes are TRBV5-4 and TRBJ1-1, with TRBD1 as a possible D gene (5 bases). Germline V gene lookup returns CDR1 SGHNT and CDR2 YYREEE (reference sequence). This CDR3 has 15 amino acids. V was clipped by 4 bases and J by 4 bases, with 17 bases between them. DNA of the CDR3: TGTGCCAGCAGCCTGGAGGGGCCTCGGGGCACTGAAGCTTTCTTT. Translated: CASSLEGPRGTEAFF.

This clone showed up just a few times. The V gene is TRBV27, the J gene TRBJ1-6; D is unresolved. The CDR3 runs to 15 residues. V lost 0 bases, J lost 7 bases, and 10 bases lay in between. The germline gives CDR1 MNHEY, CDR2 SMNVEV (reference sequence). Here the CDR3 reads CASSLSPPRNSPLHF. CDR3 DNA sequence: TGTGCCAGCAGTTTATCCCCTCCCCGAAATTCACCCCTCCACTTT.

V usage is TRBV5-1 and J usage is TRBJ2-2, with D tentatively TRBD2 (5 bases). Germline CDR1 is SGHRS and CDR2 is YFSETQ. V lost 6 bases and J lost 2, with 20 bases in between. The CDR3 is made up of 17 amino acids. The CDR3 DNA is TGCGCCAGCACCCTTGGTAGTAGCGCATTCAACACCGGGGAGCTGTTTTTT. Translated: CASTLGSSAFNTGELFF. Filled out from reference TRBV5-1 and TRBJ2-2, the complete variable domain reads KAGVTQTPRYLIKTRGQQVTLSCSPISGHRSVSWYQQTPGQGLQFLFEYFSETQRNKGNFPGRFSGRQFSNSRSEMNVSTLELGDSALYLCASTLGSSAFNTGELFFGEGSRLTVL.